The 5 T cell receptor beta chains below were found in one sample sequenced in a study of blood T cell repertoires in COVID-19. The table came from immunoSEQ multiplex PCR; TCRdb's copy has only in-frame clones and leaves some out. This sample carries about 130,000 clones, 84% of them seen once, and the ten largest clones take under 15%. Material for sequencing was peripheral blood. The receptors derive from a woman in her 30s who had recovered from COVID-19.

The chain is built from TRBV18 and TRBJ1-2, with TRBD1 matching over 9 bases. The germline gives CDR1 KGHSH, CDR2 LQKENI. This CDR3 has 15 residues. The trim removed 0 bases at V and 5 bases at J, leaving 4 bases unmatched. The CDR3, as DNA: TGTGCCAGCTCACCACCGACAGGGGGGAAATATGGCTACACCTTC. Translating gives CASSPPTGGKYGYTF.

CDR3 nucleotides: TGTGCCAGCAGCCAAGGCGAGACACCGAAAGAGACCCAGTACTTC. Its translation is CASSQGETPKETQYF. This rearrangement joins TRBV16 to TRBJ2-5; D is uncertain. The CDR3 contains 15 residues. V gave up 2 bases and J gave up 3 bases, with 13 bases separating them. Germline V gene sequence: CDR1 KGHSY, CDR2 FQNENV.

V and J are TRBV14 and TRBJ1-2; tentative D call: TRBD1 (5 bases). Trimming pared 1 base from V and 6 bases from J, leaving 12 bases between. The CDR3 length is 14 residues. Germline V gene sequence: CDR1 SGHDN, CDR2 FVKESK. The CDR3 nucleotides are TGTGCCAGCAGCCAAGTCACCGGGGGGGATGGCTACACCTTC. Translating gives CASSQVTGGDGYTF.

The rearrangement uses TRBV28 and TRBJ2-1, with 13 nucleotides matching TRBD2. From germline, CDR1 is MDHEN and CDR2 SYDVKM. The ends lost 3 bases at V and 2 bases at J; junction bases unmatched: 7. The CDR3 covers 18 residues. The chain's CDR3 is CASSFPGLAGEAYNEQFF. The CDR3 DNA is TGTGCCAGCAGTTTCCCCGGACTAGCGGGGGAGGCCTACAATGAGCAGTTCTTC.

This clone has a count of ten or more. The chain recombines TRBV30 with TRBJ1-3, with D tentatively TRBD1 (5 bases). This CDR3 has 14 amino acids. Germline values: CDR1 GTSNPN, CDR2 SVGIG (reference sequence). V dropped 4 bases and J dropped 2 bases, with 12 bases sitting between them. The CDR3 bases are TGTGCCTGGAACCCAAGCAGGGCTGGAAACACCATATATTTT. Its translation: CAWNPSRAGNTIYF.